This T cell receptor beta chain was captured by sequencing in a study of blood T cell repertoires in COVID-19. This study enrolled people aged about 18 to 90 from roughly 22 US geographic areas. There are 14 residues in the CDR3. V lost 3 bases to trimming and J lost 5 bases; unmatched junction nucleotides: 0. The V gene's germline CDR1 is MDHEN and CDR2 SYDVKM. The repertoire was sequenced with immunoSEQ multiplex PCR; TCRdb's copy has only in-frame clones and lacks some. The data contain fewer than 500,000 clones, around 87% of them singletons. The sample comprised PBMCs or T cells enriched from blood (not recorded which). This rearrangement joins TRBV28 to TRBJ1-6, with 8 nucleotides matching TRBD1. The source is a woman aged 25 to 39 with acute COVID-19. The DNA for the CDR3 is TGTGCCAGCAGTTTGACAGGGGATAATTCACCCCTCCACTTT. Translation: CASSLTGDNSPLHF.